The sequence of this TCR beta chain was determined in a study of cytomegalovirus exposure and HLA in healthy donors. Turning to the study itself: HLA-typed donors contributed around 88 million unique TCRs, which were held in an early data release. Findings and caveats of the study: Most TCR sequences were uncommon, yet certain public TCRs appeared in many donors. Cytomegalovirus-associated TCR beta chains were listed, numbering around 150. HLA alleles showed associations with approximately 15,000 TCR beta sequences in a later analysis, at a 0.05 false discovery rate.

Worth noting for this clone: The antigen is unknown.

The PCR ran on 60 Vbeta and 13 Jbeta primers. Sequencing was performed with immunoSEQ multiplex PCR; in TCRdb, only in-frame clones are kept and a portion is missing. Of roughly 100,000 clones listed, roughly 75% were seen once; the top ten hold around 0.76%. Germline CDR1 SGHRS, CDR2 YFSETQ. The CDR3 sequence is 16 residues long. The V end was cut by 0 bases, the J end by 5 bases, with 17 bases between. This rearrangement joins TRBV5-1 to TRBJ2-5; a possible D gene is TRBD1 (6 bases). Sequencing input: PBMCs. This TCR came from a woman aged 60 to 75 in good health and CMV-seronegative. The CDR3 nucleotides are TGCGCCAGCAGCTTGGGGGCTGGAACAGGGTCGGAGACCCAGTACTTC. This encodes CASSLGAGTGSETQYF.